What follows are 9 T cell receptor beta chains derived from one specimen sequenced in a study of CD8+ T cells in alopecia areata. In each case, RNA was isolated and then reverse transcribed into cDNA as the sequencing template. TCRdb's table, derived via immunoSEQ multiplex PCR, lists solely in-frame clones and lacks some. This table has about 130,000 clones, roughly 50% appearing once. The specimen was CD4+ T cells sorted from blood, collected at week 0. Source of these receptors: a human donor with alopecia areata.

The chain uses TRBV6-5 and TRBJ2-7; no clear D. CDR3 length: 14 amino acids. Germline V gene lookup returns CDR1 MNHEY and CDR2 SVGAGI. With 0 bases removed from V and 3 bases from J, the gap between germline ends came to 9 bases. The CDR3 nucleotides read TGTGCCAGCAGTTACTCGCGAGACGTCTACGAGCAGTACTTC. Translating gives CASSYSRDVYEQYF.

The chain has TRBV7-9 and TRBJ2-5, with a weak D call TRBD2 (6 bases). This CDR3 comprises 16 residues. The V gene's germline CDR1 is SEHNR and CDR2 FQNEAQ (reference sequence). Between the trimmed V and J ends, which lost 5 bases and 1 base, there was a span of 17 bases. Written as DNA, the CDR3 is TGTGCCAGCAGCCACAATCTTCGGGGGTTCCAAGAGACCCAGTACTTC. It translates to CASSHNLRGFQETQYF.

The table lists this clone with many counts. V usage is TRBV6-5 and J usage is TRBJ2-7; D is unclear. Trimming removed 8 bases from V and 3 bases from J, with 14 bases in between. The CDR3 totals 13 residues. CDR1 and CDR2 (germline): MNHEY, SVGAGI. The CDR3 coding sequence is TGTGCCAGCGGGTCCGACGGCTTCTACGAGCAGTACTTC. Its translation: CASGSDGFYEQYF.

The rearrangement joins TRBV25-1 to TRBJ2-5; 8 bases line up with TRBD1. Germline loops: CDR1 MGHDK, CDR2 SYGVNS. The CDR3 has 14 amino acids. V dropped 5 bases and J dropped 5; count of bases not matched to a gene: 7. The DNA of the CDR3 is TGTGCCAGCAGTTCAGGGGGCGCGGGGGAGACCCAGTACTTC. Protein: CASSSGGAGETQYF.

The chain is built from TRBV2 and TRBJ1-2, with a tentative D call TRBD1 (5 bases). CDR1 is SNHLY and CDR2 is FYNNEI in the germline V gene. The V and J ends lost 7 bases and 0 bases respectively, with 12 bases between them. This CDR3 is 14 amino acids long. CDR3 sequence reads: CASILDTPNYGYTF. CDR3 in DNA: TGTGCCAGCATCTTGGACACACCTAACTATGGCTACACCTTC.

The chain has TRBV2 and TRBJ1-5; D is unresolved. V lost 6 bases to trimming and J lost 2 bases, with 8 bases between them. The germline CDR1 and CDR2 sequences are SNHLY and FYNNEI. This CDR3 has 13 residues. The CDR3 region has the DNA TGTGCCAGCAGACCAATGGGCAATCAGCCCCAGCATTTT. Its translation is CASRPMGNQPQHF.

In its sample, this clone was seen a few times. The J gene is TRBJ2-1, the V gene TRBV30; 8 bases agree with TRBD1. This CDR3 region has 12 residues. Looked up from germline, CDR1 is GTSNPN and CDR2 is SVGIG (reference sequence). V was pared by 4 bases and J by 7 bases, with 3 bases of the junction left unmatched. The CDR3 loop reads CAWTRTGNEQFF. The CDR3 DNA follows: TGTGCCTGGACCCGGACAGGGAATGAGCAGTTCTTC.

This clone was recorded only once. V gene TRBV27 combines with J gene TRBJ2-2, with 15 bases identical to TRBD2. Germline V gene lookup returns CDR1 MNHEY and CDR2 SMNVEV (reference sequence). V dropped 4 bases and J dropped 7; count of bases not matched to a gene: 1. The length of the CDR3 is 15 residues. In DNA form, the CDR3 reads TGTGCCAGCAGTTCGGGACTAGCGGGAGGCGGGGAGCTGTTTTTT. Protein product: CASSSGLAGGGELFF.

This clone was counted a few times. The chain links TRBV5-6 to TRBJ2-1; maybe TRBD1 (5 bases). CDR1 SGHDT and CDR2 YYEEEE come from the germline V gene. The CDR3 is 14 amino acids. Trimming took 4 bases from V and 1 from J, leaving 9 bases between them. The CDR3: CASSPRGSYNEQFF. DNA for the CDR3: TGTGCCAGCAGCCCTAGGGGATCCTACAATGAGCAGTTCTTC.